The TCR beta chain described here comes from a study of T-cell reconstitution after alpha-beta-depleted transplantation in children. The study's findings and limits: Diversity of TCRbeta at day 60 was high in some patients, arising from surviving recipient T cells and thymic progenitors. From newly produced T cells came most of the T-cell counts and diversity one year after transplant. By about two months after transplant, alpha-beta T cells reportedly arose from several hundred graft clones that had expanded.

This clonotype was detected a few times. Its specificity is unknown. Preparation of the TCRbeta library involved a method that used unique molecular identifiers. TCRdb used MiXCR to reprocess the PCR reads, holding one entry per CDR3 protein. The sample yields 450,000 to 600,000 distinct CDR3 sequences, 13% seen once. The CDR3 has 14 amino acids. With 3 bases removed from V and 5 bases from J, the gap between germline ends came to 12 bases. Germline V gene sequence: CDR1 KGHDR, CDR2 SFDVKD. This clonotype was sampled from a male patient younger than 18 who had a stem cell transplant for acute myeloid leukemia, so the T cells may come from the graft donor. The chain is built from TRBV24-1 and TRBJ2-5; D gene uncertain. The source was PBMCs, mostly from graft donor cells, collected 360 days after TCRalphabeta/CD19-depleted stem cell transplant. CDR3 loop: CATSDPTGLETQYF. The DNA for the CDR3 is TGTGCCACCAGTGATCCCACCGGGCTGGAGACCCAGTACTTC.